A single sample is the source of the 28 T cell receptor beta chains below, sequenced in a study of cytomegalovirus exposure and HLA in healthy donors. 60 Vbeta and 13 Jbeta primers were used in PCR. Profiled with immunoSEQ multiplex PCR; TCRdb holds only in-frame clones, not every one. This sample carries about 190,000 clones, approximately 81% of them seen once, and the ten largest clones take around 4%. Sequencing used PBMCs. The receptors stem from a man over 45 in good health and CMV-seronegative.

V is TRBV6-5 and J is TRBJ2-7; TRBD2 aligns across 8 bases. Germline CDR1 is MNHEY and CDR2 is SVGAGI. This CDR3 spans 12 amino acids. Losses at the gene ends were 5 bases for V and 4 bases for J; bases not matched to a gene: 1. CDR3 amino acids: CASSRGGYEQYF. The CDR3 DNA is TGTGCCAGCAGTCGGGGGGGGTACGAGCAGTACTTC.

This chain uses TRBV29-1 with TRBJ1-1, with D unclear. The germline V gene encodes CDR1 SQVTM and CDR2 ANQGSEA. Trimming removed 2 bases from V and 13 bases from J, with 20 bases in between. This CDR3 has 13 amino acids. CDR3 sequence: CSVELGGRPPDFF. The CDR3, as DNA: TGCAGCGTTGAATTGGGAGGAAGGCCTCCGGATTTCTTT.

The chain carries TRBV6-1 and TRBJ2-5; 10 bases are shared with TRBD2. Germline loops: CDR1 MNHNS, CDR2 SASEGT. The CDR3 has 15 residues. After removal of 7 bases from V and 7 bases from J, the junction contained 12 bases not matched to a gene. The chain's CDR3 is CASTRPSGGEGTQYF. CDR3 DNA sequence: TGTGCCAGCACCCGACCCAGCGGGGGGGAAGGGACCCAGTACTTC.

Turning to this clone: This same CDR3 is encoded by further DNA sequences in the sample. J is TRBJ1-1 and V is TRBV5-1, with 8 bases fitting TRBD1. Germline assignment: CDR1 SGHRS and CDR2 YFSETQ. V lost 4 bases, J lost 1 base, and 12 bases stayed unmatched. CDR3 length: 17 amino acids. This CDR3 is CASSPGQGRLQNTEAFF. In DNA form, the CDR3 reads TGCGCCAGCAGCCCCGGACAGGGAAGGCTTCAGAACACTGAAGCTTTCTTT.

This sequence joins TRBV5-1 and TRBJ1-1; TRBD1 aligns across 10 bases. The germline gives CDR1 SGHRS, CDR2 YFSETQ. Trimming cost V 4 bases and J 0 bases; bases outside gene matches: 3. CDR3 length: 15 residues. The CDR3 sequence is CASSTGQGMNTEAFF. CDR3 sequence (DNA): TGCGCCAGCAGCACGGGACAGGGGATGAACACTGAAGCTTTCTTT. Variable domain in full (rest from reference TRBV5-1 and TRBJ1-1): KAGVTQTPRYLIKTRGQQVTLSCSPISGHRSVSWYQQTPGQGLQFLFEYFSETQRNKGNFPGRFSGRQFSNSRSEMNVSTLELGDSALYLCASSTGQGMNTEAFFGQGTRLTVV.

The chain couples TRBV4-2 to TRBJ2-6; D is perhaps TRBD1 (6 bases). The germline gives CDR1 LGHNA, CDR2 YNFKEQ. The CDR3 runs to 18 residues. V was shortened by 0 bases and J by 0 bases, with 12 bases between the two germline ends. The chain's CDR3 is CASSQEEQGVSGANVLTF. The CDR3 DNA reads TGTGCCAGCAGCCAAGAGGAACAGGGCGTCTCTGGGGCCAACGTCCTGACTTTC.

The rearrangement links TRBV7-3 to TRBJ1-1; TRBD1 aligns across 7 bases. CDR3 length: 14 amino acids. V lost 5 bases to trimming and J lost 4 bases; unmatched junction nucleotides: 7. The germline CDR1 and CDR2 sequences are SGHTA and FQGTGA. The CDR3 DNA is TGTGCCAGCAGCACGACAGGGCTGCTCACTGAAGCTTTCTTT. It codes for CASSTTGLLTEAFF.

This sequence joins TRBV7-9 and TRBJ1-1, with TRBD1 matching 9 bases. The CDR3 consists of 16 residues. CDR1 SEHNR and CDR2 FQNEAQ come from the germline V gene (reference sequence). Trimming cost V 1 base and J 6 bases; bases outside gene matches: 9. This chain's CDR3 is CASSLGHRGQGAEAFF. Written as DNA, the CDR3 is TGTGCCAGCAGCTTAGGGCACAGGGGGCAGGGGGCTGAAGCTTTCTTT.

The genes are TRBV29-1 and TRBJ2-7; 7 bases are shared with TRBD2. The CDR3 runs 13 residues. V lost 3 bases, J lost 4 bases, and 6 bases stayed unmatched. CDR1 is SQVTM, CDR2 ANQGSEA, per germline. CDR3 sequence reads: CSVDAPGRYEQYF. CDR3 sequence (DNA): TGCAGCGTTGATGCCCCCGGGAGGTACGAGCAGTACTTC.

The V call is TRBV4-3, the J call TRBJ1-4, with D possibly TRBD1 on 5 matching bases. The CDR3 runs to 15 residues. Germline CDR1 is LGHNA and CDR2 is YSLEER. The V end was cut by 3 bases, the J end by 4 bases, with 12 bases between. Written as DNA, the CDR3 is TGCGCCAGCAGCCACGAACAGGCGAGTAATGAAAAACTGTTTTTT. Protein: CASSHEQASNEKLFF.

Only a few counts were recorded for this clone. The chain's CDR3 is CASSQERGSGGYTF. DNA of the CDR3: TGTGCCAGCAGCCAAGAGCGGGGAAGCGGTGGCTACACCTTC. The V gene is TRBV14, the J gene TRBJ1-2; D remains unclear. CDR3 length equals 14 residues. Trimming pared 0 bases from V and 7 bases from J, leaving 12 bases between. Germline V gene data show CDR1 as SGHDN and CDR2 as FVKESK.

The V and J genes are TRBV10-3 and TRBJ1-4; 8 bases are shared with TRBD1. J was trimmed by 8 bases and V by 5 bases; bases with no gene match: 7. CDR3 length equals 14 residues. CDR1 ENHRY and CDR2 SYGVKD come from the germline V gene. CDR3 DNA: TGTGCCATCAGTACCGACAGGGGAGGGGAAAAACTGTTTTTT. Translating gives CAISTDRGGEKLFF.

V and J are TRBV4-3 and TRBJ2-1; D possibly corresponds to TRBD1 (5 bases). Germline V gene data show CDR1 as LGHNA and CDR2 as YSLEER. V lost 4 bases, J lost 9 bases, and 22 bases lay in between. The CDR3 sequence is 16 residues long. CDR3 coding DNA: TGCGCCAGCAGCCGTCAGTTCAAGGAAACAGGCGGTGAGCAGTTCTTC. This encodes CASSRQFKETGGEQFF.

The chain uses TRBV4-3 and TRBJ2-1, with 11 bases fitting TRBD2. The CDR3 contains 15 residues. Trimming took 1 base from V and 13 from J; bases not matched to a gene: 9. Germline CDR1 is LGHNA and CDR2 is YSLEER. In nucleotides, the CDR3 is TGCGCCAGCAGCCAAGTGGCTAGCGGGGGGACAACCCAGTTCTTC. Its protein is CASSQVASGGTTQFF.

This chain joins TRBV5-6 and TRBJ2-7; 7 nucleotides line up with TRBD2. The V segment lost 5 bases and the J segment 0 bases; nucleotides outside the gene matches: 14. CDR3 length: 17 amino acids. The germline gives CDR1 SGHDT, CDR2 YYEEEE. CDR3 region: CASSLPGTMDSSYEQYF. For the CDR3, the DNA is TGTGCCAGCAGTCTACCCGGGACTATGGATAGCTCCTACGAGCAGTACTTC.

The V call is TRBV6-5, the J call TRBJ1-1, with a weak D call TRBD1 (5 bases). The CDR3 is 14 residues long. Per germline, CDR1 MNHEY and CDR2 SVGAGI. Trimming stripped 5 bases from V and 2 bases from J, with 12 bases between. The chain's CDR3 is CASSRLDRNTEAFF. CDR3 coding DNA: TGTGCCAGCAGTCGATTAGACAGAAACACTGAAGCTTTCTTT.

This chain joins TRBV5-1 and TRBJ2-3, with 10 bases matching TRBD2. This CDR3 region has 15 residues. V trimming: 4 bases; J trimming: 8 bases; junction bases outside the gene matches: 10. Germline-derived CDR1 and CDR2 are SGHRS and YFSETQ. The CDR3 coding sequence is TGCGCCAGCAGCGAGGCTAGCGGGGGAAAGGGTACGCAGTATTTT. Protein: CASSEASGGKGTQYF.

This chain uses TRBV7-2 with TRBJ1-6; 9 positions agree with TRBD1. Germline V gene data show CDR1 as SGHTA and CDR2 as FQGNSA. V gave up 5 bases and J gave up 14 bases; unmatched junction bases: 13. This CDR3 is built from 15 residues. Written as DNA, the CDR3 is TGTGCCAGCAGCCCCGGACAGGGGAACAGGAGGGCCCTCCACTTT. It is translated as CASSPGQGNRRALHF.

The chain recombines TRBV9 with TRBJ2-6, with 7 bases matching TRBD2. The CDR3 loop spans 18 amino acids. CDR1 is SGDLS and CDR2 is YYNGEE in the germline V gene. J was trimmed by 0 bases and V by 0 bases; bases with no gene match: 6. CDR3: CASSVGGGSGSGANVLTF. In nucleotides, the CDR3 is TGTGCCAGCAGCGTAGGGGGAGGGTCGGGCTCTGGGGCCAACGTCCTGACTTTC.

This chain joins TRBV7-8 and TRBJ2-7; a weak D match, TRBD2 (6 bases). V was clipped by 1 base and J by 11 bases, with 15 bases between them. Germline V gives CDR1 SGHVS, CDR2 FQNEAQ. CDR3 length equals 13 residues. The CDR3 DNA sequence: TGTGCCAGCAGCTTAGGCCCGCTGTGGGAGGAGTACTTC. It encodes CASSLGPLWEEYF.

This sequence joins TRBV6-5 and TRBJ2-7, with TRBD1 matching over 9 bases. The V gene end was trimmed by 4 bases and the J gene end by 4 bases; junction bases not matched to a gene: 8. The CDR3 consists of 15 residues. Per the germline V gene, CDR1 is MNHEY and CDR2 is SVGAGI. This chain's CDR3 is CASSSWDRVYYEQYF. The CDR3 bases are TGTGCCAGCAGTTCCTGGGACAGGGTGTATTACGAGCAGTACTTC.

As regards this clone: One junction end disagrees with the germline gene, perhaps due to a read error. This chain links TRBV7-9 with TRBJ2-7, with 8 bases identical to TRBD1. The CDR3 length is 14 residues. Germline CDR1 and CDR2: SEHNR and FQNEAQ (reference sequence). The CDR3 nucleotides read TGTTCCAGCAGCCCTGGACAGGGCTTTGACGAGCAGTACTTC. The encoded protein is CSSSPGQGFDEQYF.

The chain links TRBV6-5 to TRBJ1-6; D is unresolved. V lost 11 bases and J 6 bases, leaving 14 bases between the germline ends. The CDR3 contains 13 residues. Germline CDR1 is MNHEY and CDR2 is SVGAGI. The CDR3 nucleotides read TGTGCCGCCCAGAGGGATGGTAATTCACCCCTCCACTTT. It translates to CAAQRDGNSPLHF.

V gene TRBV30 combines with J gene TRBJ2-3; 8 bases map to TRBD2. Germline V gene sequence: CDR1 GTSNPN, CDR2 SVGIG (reference sequence). Germline trimming cut 2 bases from V and 2 bases from J; bases unmatched to any gene: 3. The CDR3 covers 14 residues. In nucleotides, the CDR3 is TGTGCCTGGAGTCCGGGGGGGCTCACAGATACGCAGTATTTT. The encoded protein is CAWSPGGLTDTQYF.

V is TRBV27 and J is TRBJ1-2, with 8 bases matching TRBD1. Germline CDR1 MNHEY, CDR2 SMNVEV (reference sequence). V lost 8 bases to trimming and J lost 6 bases; unmatched junction nucleotides: 8. CDR3 length: 13 amino acids. The chain's CDR3 is CASGSTGGHGYTF. In nucleotides, the CDR3 is TGTGCCAGCGGGTCAACAGGGGGGCATGGCTACACCTTC.

The chain combines TRBV7-2 with TRBJ2-1; TRBD2 matches 7 bases. Germline trimming cut 1 base from V and 9 bases from J; bases unmatched to any gene: 12. Germline CDR1 is SGHTA and CDR2 is FQGNSA. There are 16 residues in the CDR3. For the CDR3, the DNA is TGTGCCAGCAGCTTAGATAGGCGGGGGACCACCTCTGAGCAGTTCTTC. This gives the protein CASSLDRRGTTSEQFF.

V is TRBV30 and J is TRBJ1-6; D unresolved. Germline CDR1 reads GTSNPN; CDR2 reads SVGIG (reference sequence). The CDR3 is 14 residues long. V was cut by 4 bases and J by 4 bases, with 11 bases left in between. The CDR3 DNA is TGTGCCTGGAAACGAACAGCTTATAATTCACCCCTCCACTTT. This codes for CAWKRTAYNSPLHF.

The CDR3 sequence is CASSFPPRGASYNEQFF. Written as DNA, the CDR3 is TGTGCCAGCAGTTTCCCACCGCGGGGGGCCTCTTACAATGAGCAGTTCTTC. This chain links TRBV27 with TRBJ2-1, with 8 positions matching TRBD2. Trimming took 3 bases from V and 4 from J; bases not matched to a gene: 11. Germline V gene lookup returns CDR1 MNHEY and CDR2 SMNVEV (reference sequence). The CDR3 consists of 17 residues.